The next 24 T cell receptor beta chains were all read from a single sample in a study of blood T cell repertoires in COVID-19. The protocol was immunoSEQ multiplex PCR, while the TCRdb copy is restricted to in-frame clones and leaves out a portion. The table has tens of thousands of clones, nearly 75% seen once. The sequenced sample was peripheral blood. The receptors were gathered from a human donor in a cohort sampled during active or convalescent COVID-19.

As regards this clone: One junction end does not reproduce the germline sequence, and a read error may be involved. This chain connects TRBV11-3 to TRBJ1-3; D might be TRBD1 (6 bases). The CDR3 runs to 14 residues. Germline CDR1 reads SGHNT; CDR2 reads YENEEA. CDR3 sequence (DNA): TGTGCCAGCAGCTTAGATCATCAGGGGCCCTGGACCCATTTT. This codes for CASSLDHQGPWTHF. Based on the CDR3 plus reference TRBV11-3 and TRBJ1-3, the full variable domain is EAGVVQSPRYKIIEKKQPVAFWCNPISGHNTLYWYLQNLGQGPELLIRYENEEAVDDSQLPKDRFSAERLKGVDSTLKIQPAELGDSAVYLCASSLDHQGPWTHFGEGSWLTVV.

CDR3 sequence: CAISAIGGQGQLFF. The CDR3, as DNA: TGTGCCATCAGTGCAATCGGGGGACAGGGGCAACTGTTTTTT. V usage is TRBV10-3 and J usage is TRBJ1-4; 10 bases map to TRBD1. The germline CDR1 and CDR2 sequences are ENHRY and SYGVKD. CDR3 length: 14 residues. The J segment lost 12 bases and the V segment lost 4 bases, leaving 8 bases of the junction unmatched.

The rearrangement joins TRBV5-1 to TRBJ1-6; 12 nucleotides match TRBD1. CDR1 SGHRS and CDR2 YFSETQ come from the germline V gene. The CDR3 is 16 residues long. V gave up 8 bases and J gave up 5 bases; unmatched junction bases: 8. The CDR3 region is CASSWGTGGNNSPLHF. The CDR3 DNA reads TGCGCCAGTTCCTGGGGGACAGGGGGCAATAATTCACCCCTCCACTTT.

J is TRBJ1-5 and V is TRBV27, with D perhaps matching TRBD1 (6 bases). The CDR3 length is 14 residues. The germline V gene has CDR1 MNHEY and CDR2 SMNVEV (reference sequence). Trimming removed 5 bases at V and 7 bases at J, with 15 bases between. The CDR3 here is CASSAPGVRQPQHF. The CDR3, as DNA: TGTGCCAGCAGTGCCCCAGGGGTTAGACAGCCCCAGCATTTT.

This clone was found a few times. The chain has TRBV6-4 and TRBJ2-6, with a tentative D call TRBD1 (5 bases). The CDR3 extends over 15 amino acids. The V gene lost 6 bases and the J gene lost 3 bases, with 12 bases spanning the gap. CDR1 and CDR2 (germline): MRHNA, SNTAGT. The DNA for the CDR3 is TGTGCCAGCAGCGGTCAGGGCGGTGGGGCCAACGTCCTGACTTTC. This sequence encodes CASSGQGGGANVLTF.

The J gene is TRBJ1-1, the V gene TRBV3-1 (or the pseudogene TRBV3-2), with TRBD1 matching 7 bases. The V segment lost 3 bases and the J segment 1 base; nucleotides outside the gene matches: 8. The germline CDR1 and CDR2 sequences are LGHDT and YNNKEL (reference sequence). This CDR3 is built from 16 residues. This CDR3 reads CASSQERQGTNTEAFF. CDR3 DNA sequence: TGTGCCAGCAGCCAGGAACGACAGGGCACGAACACTGAAGCTTTCTTT.

The V and J genes are TRBV7-6 and TRBJ2-1; 10 positions match TRBD1. This CDR3 region has 15 residues. Trimming cost V 5 bases and J 2 bases; bases outside gene matches: 3. Germline V lookup: CDR1 SGHVS, CDR2 FNYEAQ. The CDR3 nucleotides are TGTGCCAGCAGCCCCGGGACAGGGGCCTACAATGAGCAGTTCTTC. This translates into CASSPGTGAYNEQFF. Together with reference TRBV7-6 and TRBJ2-1, the CDR3 gives the full variable domain: GAGVSQSPRYKVTKRGQDVALRCDPISGHVSLYWYRQALGQGPEFLTYFNYEAQQDKSGLPNDRFSAERPEGSISTLTIQRTEQRDSAMYRCASSPGTGAYNEQFFGPGTRLTVL.

This sequence joins TRBV5-1 and TRBJ2-7, with 7 bases that match TRBD1. Germline V gene sequence: CDR1 SGHRS, CDR2 YFSETQ. This CDR3 has 15 residues. The ends lost 4 bases at V and 2 bases at J; junction bases unmatched: 9. The DNA for the CDR3 is TGCGCCAGCAGCCCAGGACAGGTCGGAACCTACGAGCAGTACTTC. Translated, it gives CASSPGQVGTYEQYF. Based on the CDR3 plus reference TRBV5-1 and TRBJ2-7, the full variable domain is KAGVTQTPRYLIKTRGQQVTLSCSPISGHRSVSWYQQTPGQGLQFLFEYFSETQRNKGNFPGRFSGRQFSNSRSEMNVSTLELGDSALYLCASSPGQVGTYEQYFGPGTRLTVT.

This chain uses TRBV3-1 (or the pseudogene TRBV3-2) with TRBJ1-3; maybe TRBD1 (5 bases). Trimming took 10 bases from V and 1 from J, leaving 14 bases between them. The CDR3 has 14 amino acids. Germline V gene lookup returns CDR1 LGHDT and CDR2 YNNKEL (reference sequence). The DNA of the CDR3 is TGTGCCACCAGGGCTGGAGGTTCTGGAAACACCATATATTTT. This codes for CATRAGGSGNTIYF.

V and J are TRBV11-1 and TRBJ1-2; 9 bases agree with TRBD1. Germline assignment: CDR1 SGHAT and CDR2 FQDESV (reference sequence). V lost 3 bases and J lost 4; bases outside the gene matches: 6. The CDR3 contains 15 residues. The CDR3 spells CASSLRDREGYGYTF. Here the CDR3 DNA reads TGTGCCAGCAGCTTGCGGGACAGGGAGGGCTATGGCTACACCTTC.

The gene calls are TRBV30 and TRBJ1-6, with D uncertain. The germline CDR1 and CDR2 sequences are GTSNPN and SVGIG (reference sequence). CDR3 length: 15 residues. The V gene lost 8 bases and the J gene lost 0 bases, with 14 bases spanning the gap. The CDR3 nucleotides read TGTGCCCAGGAGGTTCAGAGCTCCTATAATTCACCCCTCCACTTT. It specifies CAQEVQSSYNSPLHF.

The chain uses TRBV11-2 and TRBJ1-5; D might be TRBD1 (6 bases). Trimming left V 1 base short and J 0 bases short, with 10 bases between. There are 16 residues in the CDR3. CDR1 is SGHAT, CDR2 FQNNGV, per germline. The CDR3 spells CASSLGGGLSNQPQHF. DNA of the CDR3: TGTGCCAGCAGCTTAGGAGGGGGTCTTAGCAATCAGCCCCAGCATTTT.

The chain is built from TRBV7-2 and TRBJ2-5; maybe TRBD1 (5 bases). V lost 1 base to trimming and J lost 5 bases, with 14 bases between them. Germline loops: CDR1 SGHTA, CDR2 FQGNSA. This CDR3 has 15 residues. The CDR3 coding sequence is TGTGCCAGCAGCTTAGTCAAGGGGCGGACGGAGACCCAGTACTTC. Its translation: CASSLVKGRTETQYF.

This chain joins TRBV27 and TRBJ2-1; 15 bases line up with TRBD2. Germline V gene data show CDR1 as MNHEY and CDR2 as SMNVEV (reference sequence). The ends lost 5 bases at V and 10 bases at J; junction bases unmatched: 6. This CDR3 is 15 amino acids long. The CDR3 DNA follows: TGTGCCAGCAGTCTTGGACTAGCGGGAGGGAGCGAGCAGTTCTTC. Amino acids: CASSLGLAGGSEQFF.

This clone is a singleton in its sample. This chain connects TRBV13 to TRBJ1-1; weak D call: TRBD1 (6 bases). V was cut by 5 bases and J by 3 bases, with 16 bases left in between. The V gene's germline CDR1 is PRHDT and CDR2 FYEKMQ (reference sequence). The CDR3 covers 15 residues. CDR3 sequence (DNA): TGTGCCAGCAGCGCGAGGAACAGGGCCCACACTGAAGCTTTCTTT. It specifies CASSARNRAHTEAFF.

This clone was seen just once. The V call is TRBV6-5, the J call TRBJ2-7, with TRBD1 matching 7 bases. The length of the CDR3 is 14 residues. Germline-derived CDR1 and CDR2 are MNHEY and SVGAGI. Losses at the gene ends were 5 bases for V and 0 bases for J; bases not matched to a gene: 4. The CDR3 here is CASSRGTDSYEQYF. The CDR3 DNA follows: TGTGCCAGCAGTCGAGGGACAGACTCCTACGAGCAGTACTTC.

This clone was seen more than once but under ten times. V gene TRBV18 combines with J gene TRBJ1-4, with TRBD1 as a possible D gene (5 bases). Germline V lookup: CDR1 KGHSH, CDR2 LQKENI. CDR3 length: 14 residues. V was pared by 3 bases and J by 3 bases, with 8 bases between. The CDR3 loop is CASSPTVSNEKLFF. The CDR3 DNA follows: TGTGCCAGCTCACCGACAGTCTCTAATGAAAAACTGTTTTTT.

The chain recombines TRBV6-1 with TRBJ1-5, with TRBD1 identical over 9 bases. The J segment lost 6 bases and the V segment lost 3 bases, leaving 6 bases of the junction unmatched. This CDR3 is 15 amino acids long. Germline values: CDR1 MNHNS, CDR2 SASEGT. The CDR3 sequence: CASSELRDRVQPQHF. The CDR3 nucleotides are TGTGCCAGCAGTGAGCTCCGGGACAGGGTTCAGCCCCAGCATTTT.

V is TRBV7-8 and J is TRBJ1-2; tentatively, D is TRBD1 (5 bases). This CDR3 has 13 amino acids. The V end was cut by 1 base, the J end by 4 bases, with 7 bases between. The V gene's germline CDR1 is SGHVS and CDR2 FQNEAQ. CDR3 nucleotide sequence: TGTGCCAGCAGCTTAGGCGGGACCTATGGCTACACCTTC. This encodes CASSLGGTYGYTF.

This clone was found many times. Other nucleotide sequences in the sample specify the same CDR3. The chain employs TRBV6-2 or TRBV6-3 and TRBJ2-5; D call uncertain. V gave up 0 bases and J gave up 4 bases, with 3 bases separating them. CDR1 is MNHEY, CDR2 SVGEGT, per germline. CDR3 length: 12 amino acids. The CDR3 DNA sequence: TGTGCCAGCAGTTACTCTCGAGAGACCCAGTACTTC. Protein: CASSYSRETQYF.

This clone was detected once. This rearrangement joins TRBV5-1 to TRBJ2-5, with a weak D call TRBD1 (6 bases). This CDR3 comprises 14 residues. Germline values: CDR1 SGHRS, CDR2 YFSETQ. V gave up 4 bases and J gave up 1 base, with 11 bases separating them. CDR3 in DNA: TGCGCCAGCAGCGCCGGACAGCTCCAAGAGACCCAGTACTTC. The encoded protein is CASSAGQLQETQYF.

This clone was detected a few times. The chain recombines TRBV28 with TRBJ1-5, with TRBD1 matching over 8 bases. Germline assignment: CDR1 MDHEN and CDR2 SYDVKM. The trim removed 5 bases at V and 2 bases at J, leaving 14 bases unmatched. CDR3 length: 18 residues. CDR3 in amino acids: CASSRTPQGAQGNQPQHF. The CDR3, as DNA: TGTGCCAGCAGTCGGACCCCCCAGGGGGCGCAGGGCAATCAGCCCCAGCATTTT.

V gene TRBV12-1 combines with J gene TRBJ2-7; the table calls TRBD2, which could not be checked here. TRBV12-1 is an annotated pseudogene. The CDR3 contains 11 residues. The CDR3, as DNA: TGTGCCAGCAGCTCTCTATACGAGCAGTACGTC. Amino acids: CASSSLYEQYV.

This clone showed up just a few times. The rearrangement uses TRBV4-1 and TRBJ2-4, with D tentatively TRBD2 (5 bases). V was shortened by 0 bases and J by 8 bases, with 14 bases between the two germline ends. The V gene's germline CDR1 is MGHRA and CDR2 YSYEKL. The CDR3 consists of 15 residues. In DNA, the CDR3 is TGCGCCAGCAGCCAAGAATTGAGGGTTTGGGACATTCAGTACTTC. It yields the protein CASSQELRVWDIQYF.